A single sample is the source of the 30 T cell receptor beta chains below, sequenced in a study of OX40 agonist ivuxolimab in advanced cancers. Sequencing used immunoSEQ multiplex PCR; TCRdb keeps in-frame clones, though not all of them. Altogether roughly 45,000 clones are present, roughly 80% being singletons, with the ten largest covering over 14%. The sequenced sample was CD4+ or CD8+ T cells sorted from blood, obtained in a trial of the OX40 agonist ivuxolimab. The receptors come from an adult with an advanced solid tumor such as melanoma, head and neck, liver or kidney cancer.

J is TRBJ2-7 and V is TRBV6-5, with D maybe TRBD1 (5 bases). V lost 1 base and J lost 7, with 14 bases in between. The length of the CDR3 is 14 residues. The germline V gene encodes CDR1 MNHEY and CDR2 SVGAGI. As DNA, the CDR3 is TGTGCCAGCAGTTACTTCTCCAGGGCCGGGGAGCAGTACTTC. Residues: CASSYFSRAGEQYF.

The chain links TRBV9 to TRBJ2-2; no reliable D call. Germline V gene sequence: CDR1 SGDLS, CDR2 YYNGEE. The length of the CDR3 is 13 residues. Trimming removed 0 bases from V and 6 bases from J, with 6 bases in between. CDR3 amino acids: CASSVADPGELFF. The CDR3, as DNA: TGTGCCAGCAGCGTAGCGGACCCCGGGGAGCTGTTTTTT.

The chain recombines TRBV27 with TRBJ2-7; a possible D gene is TRBD1 (5 bases). The CDR3 covers 14 residues. The V end was cut by 2 bases, the J end by 4 bases, with 12 bases between. Germline V lookup: CDR1 MNHEY, CDR2 SMNVEV (reference sequence). This CDR3 reads CASSLMGQEYEQYF. CDR3 in DNA: TGTGCCAGCAGTTTAATGGGGCAGGAATACGAGCAGTACTTC.

The rearrangement uses TRBV27 and TRBJ2-1, with 11 bases fitting TRBD2. V shed 3 bases and J 9 bases; nucleotides not matched to a gene: 4. The CDR3 covers 14 residues. Germline CDR1 MNHEY, CDR2 SMNVEV (reference sequence). The CDR3 is CASSFLAGGTEQFF. CDR3 nucleotide sequence: TGTGCCAGCAGTTTCCTAGCGGGAGGTACTGAGCAGTTCTTC.

The chain uses TRBV28 and TRBJ2-7, with 11 bases matching TRBD2. This CDR3 comprises 15 residues. Germline-derived CDR1 and CDR2 are MDHEN and SYDVKM. V lost 6 bases and J lost 3; bases outside the gene matches: 7. Here the CDR3 DNA reads TGTGCCAGCAGGGTCGGGACTAGCGGAAACTACGAGCAGTACTTC. Protein product: CASRVGTSGNYEQYF. The full variable domain, completed using reference TRBV28 and TRBJ2-7, is DVKVTQSSRYLVKRTGEKVFLECVQDMDHENMFWYRQDPGLGLRLIYFSYDVKMKEKGDIPEGYSVSREKKERFSLILESASTNQTSMYLCASRVGTSGNYEQYFGPGTRLTVT.

The chain employs TRBV5-5 and TRBJ2-7; 11 bases align to TRBD2. In germline, CDR1 is SGHKS, CDR2 YYEKEE (reference sequence). Trimming at V came to 1 base and at J to 0 bases, leaving 9 bases not matched to a gene. The CDR3 covers 18 residues. As DNA, the CDR3 is TGTGCCAGCAGCTTGTTCCCGACTAGCGGGACTAGCTCCTACGAGCAGTACTTC. Its protein is CASSLFPTSGTSSYEQYF.

This chain connects TRBV2 to TRBJ2-2; no clear D. Trimming pared 7 bases from V and 5 bases from J, leaving 8 bases between. This CDR3 is built from 12 residues. Per the germline V gene, CDR1 is SNHLY and CDR2 is FYNNEI. The CDR3 loop reads CASTRVTGELFF. In DNA, the CDR3 is TGTGCCAGCACCAGAGTTACCGGGGAGCTGTTTTTT. The whole variable domain, filled in from reference TRBV2 and TRBJ2-2, reads EPEVTQTPSHQVTQMGQEVILRCVPISNHLYFYWYRQILGQKVEFLVSFYNNEISEKSEIFDDQFSVERPDGSNFTLKIRSTKLEDSAMYFCASTRVTGELFFGEGSRLTVL.

V usage is TRBV7-6 and J usage is TRBJ2-5; maybe TRBD2 (5 bases). Germline V gives CDR1 SGHVS, CDR2 FNYEAQ. V was trimmed by 5 bases and J by 4 bases, leaving 14 bases between them. This CDR3 is built from 14 residues. The CDR3 region has the DNA TGTGCCAGCAGCGCCGGAGGTTCGAGAGAGACCCAGTACTTC. It yields the protein CASSAGGSRETQYF.

The V call is TRBV7-3, the J call TRBJ2-7, with 8 positions matching TRBD2. V trimming: 5 bases; J trimming: 5 bases; junction bases outside the gene matches: 5. The CDR3 covers 13 residues. CDR1 and CDR2 from the germline V gene are SGHTA and FQGTGA. CDR3 amino acids: CASSQTGGDEQYF. As DNA, the CDR3 is TGTGCCAGCAGCCAAACGGGAGGGGACGAGCAGTACTTC.

This chain uses TRBV19 with TRBJ2-1, with D tentatively TRBD2 (6 bases). There are 13 residues in the CDR3. CDR1 LNHDA and CDR2 SQIVND come from the germline V gene (reference sequence). V was pared by 1 base and J by 6 bases, with 7 bases between. The CDR3 region has the DNA TGTGCCAGTAGTATAGGCGGGGCCAATGAGCAGTTCTTC. It is translated as CASSIGGANEQFF.

The rearrangement links TRBV27 to TRBJ1-5, with 8 bases lining up with TRBD1. The CDR3 runs to 14 residues. The V gene end was trimmed by 6 bases and the J gene end by 2 bases; junction bases not matched to a gene: 3. The germline V gene has CDR1 MNHEY and CDR2 SMNVEV (reference sequence). The CDR3 loop is CASRMGQGNQPQHF. The CDR3 DNA follows: TGTGCCAGCAGGATGGGACAGGGCAATCAGCCCCAGCATTTT.

This CDR3 reads CASSLVRQYNSPLHF. The CDR3 DNA reads as TGTGCCAGCAGCTTAGTGAGACAATATAATTCACCCCTCCACTTT. The chain has TRBV7-2 and TRBJ1-6; D is unclear. CDR1 is SGHTA and CDR2 is FQGNSA in the germline V gene. Trimming stripped 1 base from V and 4 bases from J, with 8 bases between. The CDR3 contains 15 residues.

This clone was observed at least ten times. This chain uses TRBV5-6 with TRBJ2-7; TRBD1 or TRBD2 may be the D gene (5 bases each). Between the trimmed V and J ends, which lost 4 bases and 7 bases, there was a span of 9 bases. The germline V gene has CDR1 SGHDT and CDR2 YYEEEE. This CDR3 comprises 11 residues. Here the CDR3 DNA reads TGTGCCAGCAGCGCCTGGGGGGAGCAGTACTTC. Translated: CASSAWGEQYF. Variable domain in full (rest from reference TRBV5-6 and TRBJ2-7): DAGVTQSPTHLIKTRGQQVTLRCSPKSGHDTVSWYQQALGQGPQFIFQYYEEEERQRGNFPDRFSGHQFPNYSSELNVNALLLGDSALYLCASSAWGEQYFGPGTRLTVT.

This clone appeared once. The V call is TRBV6-5, the J call TRBJ2-7; TRBD2 agrees at 12 bases. There are 15 residues in the CDR3. Looked up from germline, CDR1 is MNHEY and CDR2 is SVGAGI. V dropped 4 bases and J dropped 4; count of bases not matched to a gene: 5. The CDR3 is CASSSSSGGAYEQYF. The DNA for the CDR3 is TGTGCCAGCAGTTCATCTAGCGGGGGGGCTTACGAGCAGTACTTC.

The chain combines TRBV19 with TRBJ1-6; D might be TRBD1 (5 bases). This CDR3 spans 12 amino acids. The V and J ends lost 3 bases and 11 bases respectively, with 8 bases between them. From germline, CDR1 is LNHDA and CDR2 SQIVND (reference sequence). CDR3 DNA: TGTGCCAGTAGTATGGGGGAGACACCCCTCCACTTT. Translation: CASSMGETPLHF.

The chain employs TRBV5-4 and TRBJ2-1; D possibly corresponds to TRBD2 (6 bases). The germline gives CDR1 SGHNT, CDR2 YYREEE (reference sequence). V lost 4 bases, J lost 4 bases, and 15 bases lay in between. There are 15 residues in the CDR3. The CDR3 is CASSPEDYPYNEQFF. The CDR3 nucleotides read TGTGCCAGCAGCCCCGAGGACTATCCGTACAATGAGCAGTTCTTC.

This chain uses TRBV27 with TRBJ2-7; maybe TRBD1 (7 bases). V shed 6 bases and J shed 5 bases, with 14 bases lying between them. The germline V gene has CDR1 MNHEY and CDR2 SMNVEV (reference sequence). CDR3 length: 13 residues. The CDR3 here is CASRQGGTNEQYF. The DNA for the CDR3 is TGTGCCAGCAGGCAGGGGGGAACCAACGAGCAGTACTTC.

V gene TRBV19 combines with J gene TRBJ1-4; unclear D gene. V was clipped by 3 bases and J by 1 base, with 6 bases between them. This CDR3 is built from 14 residues. Germline V lookup: CDR1 LNHDA, CDR2 SQIVND (reference sequence). As DNA, the CDR3 is TGTGCCAGTAGTATTTCGGTAACTAATGAAAAACTGTTTTTT. This sequence encodes CASSISVTNEKLFF.

V usage is TRBV15 and J usage is TRBJ2-1, with 9 bases that match TRBD2. Germline loops: CDR1 LNHNV, CDR2 YYDKDF (reference sequence). This CDR3 comprises 16 residues. After removal of 1 base from V and 0 bases from J, the junction contained 1 base not matched to a gene. The CDR3 reads CATSRGSGGSYNEQFF. In DNA, the CDR3 is TGTGCCACCAGCAGAGGTAGCGGGGGCTCCTACAATGAGCAGTTCTTC.

The rearrangement joins TRBV2 to TRBJ1-4, with 8 bases identical to TRBD1. The germline V gene has CDR1 SNHLY and CDR2 FYNNEI. V trimming: 4 bases; J trimming: 4 bases; junction bases outside the gene matches: 2. This CDR3 is 14 amino acids long. The DNA for the CDR3 is TGTGCCAGCAGTGTCAGGGGGCTTAATGAAAAACTGTTTTTT. Translation: CASSVRGLNEKLFF.

CDR3 region: CASSSRGGWVGTDTQYF. In DNA, the CDR3 is TGTGCCAGCAGTTCCAGGGGGGGTTGGGTGGGCACAGATACGCAGTATTTT. The V gene is TRBV27, the J gene TRBJ2-3, with D possibly called TRBD1 or TRBD2 (7 bases each). CDR1 MNHEY and CDR2 SMNVEV come from the germline V gene (reference sequence). V was pared by 4 bases and J by 1 base, with 18 bases between. This CDR3 is 17 amino acids long.

The chain combines TRBV7-9 with TRBJ2-5; TRBD1 is a possible D gene (6 bases). CDR1 and CDR2 (germline): SEHNR, FQNEAQ (reference sequence). This CDR3 is built from 14 residues. Trimming pared 5 bases from V and 3 bases from J, leaving 13 bases between. The CDR3 DNA reads TGTGCCAGCAGCCTCCGGGACATTAAAGAGACCCAGTACTTC. Its translation: CASSLRDIKETQYF.

This chain uses TRBV7-5 with TRBJ2-7; TRBD2, the table's D call, lacks a check against the DNA. TRBV7-5 is described as a pseudogene. The CDR3 runs to 18 residues. The CDR3 sequence is CVRSFAPLLAGHPYEQYF. The CDR3 DNA follows: TGTGTCAGAAGCTTCGCACCTTTGCTAGCGGGACACCCCTACGAGCAGTACTTC.

The chain couples TRBV4-1 to TRBJ2-7; D not resolved. CDR1 is MGHRA and CDR2 is YSYEKL in the germline V gene. The V end was cut by 1 base, the J end by 0 bases, with 10 bases between. This CDR3 has 15 residues. CDR3 sequence: CASSQGYRSSYEQYF. In nucleotides, the CDR3 is TGCGCCAGCAGCCAAGGTTATAGATCCTCCTACGAGCAGTACTTC.

This clone is a singleton in its sample. The chain has TRBV4-3 and TRBJ2-3, with D perhaps TRBD2 (7 bases). CDR1 and CDR2 (germline): LGHNA, YSLEER. The V gene lost 0 bases and the J gene lost 5 bases, with 12 bases spanning the gap. The CDR3 is made up of 15 amino acids. The CDR3: CASSQDWGGIDTQYF. The CDR3 bases are TGCGCCAGCAGCCAAGATTGGGGGGGCATAGATACGCAGTATTTT.

The rearrangement joins TRBV4-2 to TRBJ2-7; no clear D. From germline, CDR1 is LGHNA and CDR2 YNFKEQ. V lost 6 bases and J lost 3, with 9 bases in between. The CDR3 extends over 12 amino acids. The DNA for the CDR3 is TGTGCCAGCAGTCAAAATAACTACGAGCAGTACTTC. As protein: CASSQNNYEQYF.

This chain links TRBV27 with TRBJ2-1; D call uncertain. The germline CDR1 and CDR2 sequences are MNHEY and SMNVEV (reference sequence). The CDR3 totals 17 residues. Between the trimmed V and J ends, which lost 1 base and 2 bases, there was a span of 15 bases. For the CDR3, the DNA is TGTGCCAGCAGTTTATATCCTGGGTCCTCAACCTACAATGAGCAGTTCTTC. The encoded protein is CASSLYPGSSTYNEQFF.

The rearrangement uses TRBV18 and TRBJ2-2; 7 bases line up with TRBD1. CDR3 length equals 15 residues. After removal of 2 bases from V and 4 bases from J, the junction contained 4 bases not matched to a gene. Germline CDR1 and CDR2: KGHSH and LQKENI. CDR3 nucleotide sequence: TGTGCCAGCTCACCAGCAGGGGGTTTCACCGGGGAGCTGTTTTTT. Its translation: CASSPAGGFTGELFF.

The CDR3 here is CASSLTRGGLDEQFF. The CDR3 region has the DNA TGTGCCAGCAGTTTAACGCGGGGGGGCCTGGATGAGCAGTTCTTC. V gene TRBV28 combines with J gene TRBJ2-1; TRBD2 agrees at 9 bases. The J segment lost 8 bases and the V segment lost 2 bases, leaving 7 bases of the junction unmatched. Germline CDR1 MDHEN, CDR2 SYDVKM. This CDR3 spans 15 amino acids.

The chain joins TRBV10-3 to TRBJ2-7; 10 nucleotides agree with TRBD2. Looked up from germline, CDR1 is ENHRY and CDR2 is SYGVKD. V dropped 1 base and J dropped 5; count of bases not matched to a gene: 5. CDR3 length equals 15 residues. CDR3 amino acids: CAISELTSGIHEQYF. CDR3 nucleotides: TGTGCCATCAGTGAGTTAACTAGCGGGATCCACGAGCAGTACTTC.